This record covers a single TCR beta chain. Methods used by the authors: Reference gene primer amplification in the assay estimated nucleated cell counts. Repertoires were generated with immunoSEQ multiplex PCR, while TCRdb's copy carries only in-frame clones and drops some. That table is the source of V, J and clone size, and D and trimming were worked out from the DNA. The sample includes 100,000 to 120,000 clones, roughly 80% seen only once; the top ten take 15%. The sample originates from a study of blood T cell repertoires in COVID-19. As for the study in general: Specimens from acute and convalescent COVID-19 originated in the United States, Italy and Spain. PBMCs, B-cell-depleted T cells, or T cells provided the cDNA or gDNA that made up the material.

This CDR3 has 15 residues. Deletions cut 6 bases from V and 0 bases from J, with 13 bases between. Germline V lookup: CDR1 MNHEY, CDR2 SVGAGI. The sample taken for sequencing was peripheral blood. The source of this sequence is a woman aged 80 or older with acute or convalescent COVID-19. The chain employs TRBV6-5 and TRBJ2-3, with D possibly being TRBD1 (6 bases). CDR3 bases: TGTGCCAGCAGCCCCGTCGGGACAAGCACAGATACGCAGTATTTT. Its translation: CASSPVGTSTDTQYF.